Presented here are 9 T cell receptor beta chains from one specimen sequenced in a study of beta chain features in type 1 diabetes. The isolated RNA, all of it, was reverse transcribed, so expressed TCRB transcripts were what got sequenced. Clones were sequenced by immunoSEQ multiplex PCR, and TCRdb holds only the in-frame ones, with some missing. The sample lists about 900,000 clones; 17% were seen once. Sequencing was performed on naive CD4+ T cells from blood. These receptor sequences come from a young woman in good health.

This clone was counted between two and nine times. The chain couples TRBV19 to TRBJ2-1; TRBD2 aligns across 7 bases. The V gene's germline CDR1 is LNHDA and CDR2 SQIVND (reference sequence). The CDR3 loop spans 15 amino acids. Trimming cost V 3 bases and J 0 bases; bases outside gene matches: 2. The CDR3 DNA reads TGTGCCAGTAGTATGAGACTAGCCTCCTACAATGAGCAGTTCTTC. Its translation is CASSMRLASYNEQFF.

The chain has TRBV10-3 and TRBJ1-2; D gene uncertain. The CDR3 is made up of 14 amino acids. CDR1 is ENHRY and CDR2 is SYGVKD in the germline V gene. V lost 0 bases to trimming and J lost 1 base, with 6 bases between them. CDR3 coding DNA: TGTGCCATCAGTGAGTCGGGTATTAACTATGGCTACACCTTC. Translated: CAISESGINYGYTF.

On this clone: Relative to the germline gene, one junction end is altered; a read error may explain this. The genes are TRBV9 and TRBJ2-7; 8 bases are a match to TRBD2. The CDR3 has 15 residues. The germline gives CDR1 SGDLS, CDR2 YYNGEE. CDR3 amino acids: CASSVAPGLEYGQYF. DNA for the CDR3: TGTGCCAGCAGCGTAGCCCCGGGACTAGAGTACGGGCAGTACTTC.

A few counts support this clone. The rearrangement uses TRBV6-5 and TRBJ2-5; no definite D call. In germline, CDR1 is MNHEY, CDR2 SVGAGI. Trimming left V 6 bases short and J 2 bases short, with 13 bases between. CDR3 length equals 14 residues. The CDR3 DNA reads TGTGCCAGCAGCCTCGAAGGCCTACAAGAGACCCAGTACTTC. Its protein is CASSLEGLQETQYF.

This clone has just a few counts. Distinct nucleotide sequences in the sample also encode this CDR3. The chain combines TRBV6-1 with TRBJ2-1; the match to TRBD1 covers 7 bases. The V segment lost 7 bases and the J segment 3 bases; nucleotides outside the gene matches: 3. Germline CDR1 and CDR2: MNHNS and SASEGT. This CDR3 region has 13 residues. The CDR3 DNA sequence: TGTGCCAGCACCCGGGACAGCTACAATGAGCAGTTCTTC. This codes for CASTRDSYNEQFF.

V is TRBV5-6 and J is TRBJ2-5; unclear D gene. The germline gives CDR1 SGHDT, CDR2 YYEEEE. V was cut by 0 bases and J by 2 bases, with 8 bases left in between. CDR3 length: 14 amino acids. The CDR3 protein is CASSLVHTQETQYF. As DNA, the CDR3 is TGTGCCAGCAGCTTGGTGCATACTCAAGAGACCCAGTACTTC.

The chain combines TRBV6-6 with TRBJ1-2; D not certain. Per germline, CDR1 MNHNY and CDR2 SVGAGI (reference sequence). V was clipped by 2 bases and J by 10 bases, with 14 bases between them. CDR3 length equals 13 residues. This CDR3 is CASSYQFEMAYTF. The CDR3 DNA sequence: TGTGCCAGCAGTTACCAGTTTGAGATGGCCTACACCTTC.

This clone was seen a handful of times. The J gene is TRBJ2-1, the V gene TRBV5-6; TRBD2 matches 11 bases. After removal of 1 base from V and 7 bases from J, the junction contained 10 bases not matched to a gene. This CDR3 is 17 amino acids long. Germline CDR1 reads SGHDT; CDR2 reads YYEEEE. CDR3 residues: CASSLFLAGGFLNEQFF. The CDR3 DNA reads TGTGCCAGCAGCTTGTTTCTAGCGGGAGGCTTCCTGAATGAGCAGTTCTTC.

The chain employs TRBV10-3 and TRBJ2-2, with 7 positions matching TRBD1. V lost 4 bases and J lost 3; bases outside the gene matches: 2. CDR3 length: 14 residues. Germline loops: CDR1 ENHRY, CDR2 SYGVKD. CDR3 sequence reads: CAISGTGDTGELFF. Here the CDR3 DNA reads TGTGCCATCAGTGGGACAGGAGACACCGGGGAGCTGTTTTTT.